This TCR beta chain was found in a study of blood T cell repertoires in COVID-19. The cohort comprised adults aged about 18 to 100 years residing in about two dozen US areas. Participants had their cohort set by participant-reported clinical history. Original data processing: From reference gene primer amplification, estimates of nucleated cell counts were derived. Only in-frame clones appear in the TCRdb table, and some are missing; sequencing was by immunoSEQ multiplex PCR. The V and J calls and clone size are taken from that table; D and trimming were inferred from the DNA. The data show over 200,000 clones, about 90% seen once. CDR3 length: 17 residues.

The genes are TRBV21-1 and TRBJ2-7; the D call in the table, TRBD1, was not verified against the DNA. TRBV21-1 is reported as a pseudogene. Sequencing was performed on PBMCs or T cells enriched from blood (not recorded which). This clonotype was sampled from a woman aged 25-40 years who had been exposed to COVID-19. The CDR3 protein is CASSKEGTGDSSYEQYF. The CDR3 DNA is TGTGCCAGCAGCAAAGAGGGGACAGGGGATTCGTCCTACGAGCAGTACTTC.